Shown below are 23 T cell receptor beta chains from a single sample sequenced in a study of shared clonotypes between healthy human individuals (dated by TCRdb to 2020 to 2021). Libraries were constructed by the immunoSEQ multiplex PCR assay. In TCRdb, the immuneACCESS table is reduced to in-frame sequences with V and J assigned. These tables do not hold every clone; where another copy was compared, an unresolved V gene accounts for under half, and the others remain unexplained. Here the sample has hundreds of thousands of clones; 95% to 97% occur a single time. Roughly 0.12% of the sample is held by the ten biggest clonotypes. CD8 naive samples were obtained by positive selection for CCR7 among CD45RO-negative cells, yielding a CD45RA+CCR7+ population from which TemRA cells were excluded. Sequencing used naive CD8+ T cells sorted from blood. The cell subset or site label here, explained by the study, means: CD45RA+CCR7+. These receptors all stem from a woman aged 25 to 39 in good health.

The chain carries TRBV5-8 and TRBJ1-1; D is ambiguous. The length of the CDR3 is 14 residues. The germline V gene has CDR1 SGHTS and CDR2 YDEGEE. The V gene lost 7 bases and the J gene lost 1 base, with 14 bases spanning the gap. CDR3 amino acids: CASGYVVSNTEAFF. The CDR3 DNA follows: TGTGCCAGCGGATATGTGGTATCGAACACTGAAGCTTTCTTT.

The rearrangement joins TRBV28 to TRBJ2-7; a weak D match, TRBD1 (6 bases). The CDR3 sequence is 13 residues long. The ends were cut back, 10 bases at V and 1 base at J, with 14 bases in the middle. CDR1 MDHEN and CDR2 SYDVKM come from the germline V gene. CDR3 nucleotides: TGTGCCACCTCGGTGGGGGCTTCCTACGAGCAGTACTTC. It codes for CATSVGASYEQYF.

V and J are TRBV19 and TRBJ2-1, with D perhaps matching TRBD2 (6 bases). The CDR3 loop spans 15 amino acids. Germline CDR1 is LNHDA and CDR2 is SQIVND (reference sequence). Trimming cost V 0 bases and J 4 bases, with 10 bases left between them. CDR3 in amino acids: CASSIDGDLYNEQFF. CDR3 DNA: TGTGCCAGTAGTATAGATGGGGACTTATACAATGAGCAGTTCTTC.

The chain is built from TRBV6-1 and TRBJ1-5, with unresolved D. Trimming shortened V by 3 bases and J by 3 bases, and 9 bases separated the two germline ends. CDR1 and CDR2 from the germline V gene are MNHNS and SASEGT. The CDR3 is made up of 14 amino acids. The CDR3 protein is CASSDWAYNQPQHF. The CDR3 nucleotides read TGTGCCAGCAGTGATTGGGCATACAATCAGCCCCAGCATTTT.

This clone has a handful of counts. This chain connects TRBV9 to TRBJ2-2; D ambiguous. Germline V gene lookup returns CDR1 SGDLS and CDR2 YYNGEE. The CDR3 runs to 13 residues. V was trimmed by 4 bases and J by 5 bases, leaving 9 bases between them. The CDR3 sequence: CASSPTGTGELFF. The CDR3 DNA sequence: TGTGCCAGCAGCCCCACTGGAACCGGGGAGCTGTTTTTT.

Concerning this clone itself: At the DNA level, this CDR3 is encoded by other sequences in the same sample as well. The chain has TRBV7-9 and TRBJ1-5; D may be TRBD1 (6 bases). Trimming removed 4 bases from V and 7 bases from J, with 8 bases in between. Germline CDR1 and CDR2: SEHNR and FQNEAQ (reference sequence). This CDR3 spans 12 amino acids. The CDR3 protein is CASSSQGQPQHF. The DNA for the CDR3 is TGTGCCAGCAGCTCCCAGGGGCAGCCCCAGCATTTT.

CDR3 nucleotides: TGTGCCATCAGTGAGAAGGGACTAGCGGGAGTTGAGCAGTTCTTC. This encodes CAISEKGLAGVEQFF. The chain is built from TRBV10-3 and TRBJ2-1, with 14 nucleotides matching TRBD2. Germline CDR1 ENHRY, CDR2 SYGVKD. V lost 2 bases and J lost 9; bases outside the gene matches: 3. The CDR3 has 15 residues.

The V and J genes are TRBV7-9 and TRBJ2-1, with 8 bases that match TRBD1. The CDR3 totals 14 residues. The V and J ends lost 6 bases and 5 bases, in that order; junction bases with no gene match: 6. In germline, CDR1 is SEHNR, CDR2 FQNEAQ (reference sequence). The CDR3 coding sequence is TGTGCCAGCAGAAGACAGGGGCTTAACAATGAGCAGTTCTTC. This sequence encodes CASRRQGLNNEQFF.

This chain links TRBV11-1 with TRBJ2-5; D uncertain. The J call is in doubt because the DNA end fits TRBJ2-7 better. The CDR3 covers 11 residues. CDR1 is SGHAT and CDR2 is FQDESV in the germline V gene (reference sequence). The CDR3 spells CASSLAHEQYF. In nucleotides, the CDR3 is TGTGCCAGCAGCTTAGCCCACGAGCAGTACTTC.

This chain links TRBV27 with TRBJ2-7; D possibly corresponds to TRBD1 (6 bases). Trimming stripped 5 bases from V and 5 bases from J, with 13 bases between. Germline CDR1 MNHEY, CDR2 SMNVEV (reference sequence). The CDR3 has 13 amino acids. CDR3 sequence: CASSVLQGHEQYF. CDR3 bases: TGTGCCAGCAGTGTATTACAGGGCCACGAGCAGTACTTC.

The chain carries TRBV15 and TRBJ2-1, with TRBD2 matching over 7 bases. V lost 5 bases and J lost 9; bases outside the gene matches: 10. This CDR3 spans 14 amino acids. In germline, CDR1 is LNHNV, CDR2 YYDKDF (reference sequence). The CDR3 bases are TGTGCCACCAGCGGGGAGGGGTTGAGGGGTGAGCAGTTCTTC. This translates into CATSGEGLRGEQFF.

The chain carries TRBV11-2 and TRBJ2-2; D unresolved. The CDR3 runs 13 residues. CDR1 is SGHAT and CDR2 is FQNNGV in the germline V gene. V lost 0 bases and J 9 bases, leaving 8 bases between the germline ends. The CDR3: CASSLDTVRELFF. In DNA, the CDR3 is TGTGCCAGCAGCTTAGATACGGTGCGGGAGCTGTTTTTT.

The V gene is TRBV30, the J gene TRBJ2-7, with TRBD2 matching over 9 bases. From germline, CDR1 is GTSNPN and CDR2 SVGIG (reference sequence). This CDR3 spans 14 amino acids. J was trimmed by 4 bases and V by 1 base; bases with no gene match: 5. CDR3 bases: TGTGCCTGGAGTGATAGCGGGAGTTGGTACGAGCAGTACTTC. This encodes CAWSDSGSWYEQYF.

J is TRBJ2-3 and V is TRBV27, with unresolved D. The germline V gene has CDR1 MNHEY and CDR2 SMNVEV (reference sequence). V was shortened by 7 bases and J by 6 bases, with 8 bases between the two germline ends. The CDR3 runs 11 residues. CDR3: CASTRGDTQYF. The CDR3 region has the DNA TGTGCCAGCACTCGAGGTGATACGCAGTATTTT.

The CDR3 DNA reads TGTGCCAGCAGTTTTTTGTCAGGTCCCCAGTACTTC. Its protein is CASSFLSGPQYF. The chain joins TRBV28 to TRBJ2-5, with D unresolved. The V end was cut by 3 bases, the J end by 9 bases, with 11 bases between. The CDR3 loop spans 12 amino acids. Germline V gene data show CDR1 as MDHEN and CDR2 as SYDVKM.

In DNA form, the CDR3 reads TGCAGTGCTAGACCGACCTATGGCTACACCTTC. Protein: CSARPTYGYTF. V gene TRBV20-1 combines with J gene TRBJ1-2; D is uncertain. Trimming left V 2 bases short and J 4 bases short, with 5 bases between. The CDR3 runs 11 residues. Germline loops: CDR1 DFQATT, CDR2 SNEGSKA (reference sequence).

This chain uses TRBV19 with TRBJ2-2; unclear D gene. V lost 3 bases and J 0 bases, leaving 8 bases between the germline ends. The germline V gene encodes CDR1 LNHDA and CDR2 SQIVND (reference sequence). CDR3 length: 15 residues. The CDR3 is CASSILETNTGELFF. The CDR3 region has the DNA TGTGCCAGTAGTATCCTGGAGACGAACACCGGGGAGCTGTTTTTT.

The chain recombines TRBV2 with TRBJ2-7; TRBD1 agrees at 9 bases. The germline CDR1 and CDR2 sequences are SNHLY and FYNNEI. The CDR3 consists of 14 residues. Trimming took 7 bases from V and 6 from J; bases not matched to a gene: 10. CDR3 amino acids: CASNRRDRDLEQYF. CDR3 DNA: TGTGCCAGCAACCGCCGGGACAGGGATCTCGAGCAGTACTTC.

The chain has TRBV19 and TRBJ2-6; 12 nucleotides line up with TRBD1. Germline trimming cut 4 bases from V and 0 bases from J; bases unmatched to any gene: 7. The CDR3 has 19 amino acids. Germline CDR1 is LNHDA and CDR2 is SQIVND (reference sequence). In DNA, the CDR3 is TGTGCCAGTAGTAGTCAGGGACAGGGGGCGAGCTCTGGGGCCAACGTCCTGACTTTC. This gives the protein CASSSQGQGASSGANVLTF.

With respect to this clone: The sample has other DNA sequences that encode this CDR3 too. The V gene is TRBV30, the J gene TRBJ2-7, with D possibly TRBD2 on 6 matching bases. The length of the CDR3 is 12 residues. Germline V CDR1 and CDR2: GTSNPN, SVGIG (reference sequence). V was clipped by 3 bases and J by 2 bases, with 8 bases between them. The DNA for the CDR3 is TGTGCCTGGAGCGGGGGTACCTACGAGCAGTACTTC. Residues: CAWSGGTYEQYF.

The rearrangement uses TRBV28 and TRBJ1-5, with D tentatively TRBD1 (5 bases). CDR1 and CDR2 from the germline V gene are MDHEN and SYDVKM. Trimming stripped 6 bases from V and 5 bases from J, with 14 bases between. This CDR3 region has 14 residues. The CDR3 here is CASSSSGFDQPQHF. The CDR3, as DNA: TGTGCCAGCAGCTCGTCAGGGTTTGATCAGCCCCAGCATTTT.

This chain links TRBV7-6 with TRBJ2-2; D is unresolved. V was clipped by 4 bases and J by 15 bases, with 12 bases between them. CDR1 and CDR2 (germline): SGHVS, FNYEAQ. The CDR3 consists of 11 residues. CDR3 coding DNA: TGTGCCAGCAGCTCTGCCGGGTGGTTGTTTTTT. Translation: CASSSAGWLFF.

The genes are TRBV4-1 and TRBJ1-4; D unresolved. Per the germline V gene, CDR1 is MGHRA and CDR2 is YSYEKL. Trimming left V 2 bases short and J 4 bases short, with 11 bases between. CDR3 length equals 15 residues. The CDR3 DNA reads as TGCGCCAGCAGCCAACCGGCCTCGCGTAATGAAAAACTGTTTTTT. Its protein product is CASSQPASRNEKLFF.